What follows are 12 T cell receptor beta chains derived from one specimen sequenced in a study of T cells after yellow fever vaccination. TCRdb re-called the 5' RACE reads through MiXCR, storing one row per CDR3 protein. The data contain 230,000 or so distinct CDR3 sequences, less than 7.5% of them singletons. This sample comprised CD4+ T cells sorted from PBMCs, obtained on the day of the yellow fever booster vaccination. The receptors here all came from a man in his thirties or forties who received the YFV17D yellow fever vaccine.

This clonotype was observed at least ten times. DNA of the CDR3: TGTGCCAGCAGTTTATCGAAGGTCAGGGCAGCAACATTGGCCACCGGGGAGCTGTTTTTT. It encodes CASSLSKVRAATLATGELFF. The V gene is TRBV27, the J gene TRBJ2-2, with a possible D match to TRBD1 (5 bases). Germline CDR1 MNHEY, CDR2 SMNVEV (reference sequence). This CDR3 is built from 20 residues. With 0 bases removed from V and 4 bases from J, the gap between germline ends came to 24 bases.

This clonotype was seen only a few times. The rearrangement joins TRBV4-3 to TRBJ1-4; D unresolved. The CDR3 is made up of 18 amino acids. The germline V gene has CDR1 LGHNA and CDR2 YSLEER. V gave up 0 bases and J gave up 3 bases, with 17 bases separating them. The CDR3 coding sequence is TGCGCCAGCAGCCAAGATCTCAGAGGGAGCGGGGCTAATGAAAAACTGTTTTTT. Translation: CASSQDLRGSGANEKLFF.

The rearrangement uses TRBV12-3 or TRBV12-4 and TRBJ2-4, with D hard to call. V was shortened by 3 bases and J by 0 bases, with 12 bases between the two germline ends. The CDR3 loop spans 16 amino acids. CDR3: CASSLRQEIAKNIQYF. CDR3 nucleotides: TGTGCCAGCAGTTTGCGCCAGGAGATAGCCAAAAACATTCAGTACTTC.

This chain links TRBV27 with TRBJ2-7; D possibly matches TRBD1 or TRBD2 (5 bases each). This CDR3 region has 17 residues. Germline V gene sequence: CDR1 MNHEY, CDR2 SMNVEV (reference sequence). Trimming left V 0 bases short and J 5 bases short, with 20 bases between. CDR3 sequence (DNA): TGTGCCAGCAGTTTATCGTCAGGGTGGGACCTGGGCCACGAGCAGTACTTC. Amino acids: CASSLSSGWDLGHEQYF.

This clonotype was recorded at least ten times. This sequence joins TRBV20-1 and TRBJ1-1; possible D gene TRBD1, 5 bases. CDR3 length: 14 residues. CDR1 and CDR2 from the germline V gene are DFQATT and SNEGSKA (reference sequence). V dropped 0 bases and J dropped 5 bases, with 13 bases sitting between them. The CDR3 nucleotides are TGCAGTGCTAGAGATGGGGGGACGGGGACTGAAGCTTTCTTT. It codes for CSARDGGTGTEAFF.

This clonotype was observed a handful of times. The chain uses TRBV6-1 and TRBJ2-1; TRBD2 agrees at 10 bases. V lost 6 bases and J lost 2; bases outside the gene matches: 7. The CDR3 runs to 16 residues. From germline, CDR1 is MNHNS and CDR2 SASEGT. The CDR3 protein is CASRLLAGGPYNEQFF. The DNA of the CDR3 is TGTGCCAGCAGACTTTTAGCGGGAGGCCCCTACAATGAGCAGTTCTTC.

This clonotype occurred many times. V is TRBV5-5 and J is TRBJ2-7, with D possibly being TRBD1 (5 bases). The CDR3 is made up of 12 amino acids. Germline CDR1 is SGHKS and CDR2 is YYEKEE (reference sequence). Trimming shortened V by 5 bases and J by 4 bases, and 10 bases separated the two germline ends. DNA for the CDR3: TGTGCCAGCAGTTTACAGGCTTACGAGCAGTACTTC. Its protein is CASSLQAYEQYF.

The chain recombines TRBV2 with TRBJ2-1, with D tentatively TRBD1 (6 bases). CDR1 is SNHLY, CDR2 FYNNEI, per germline. This CDR3 comprises 15 residues. V lost 6 bases and J lost 4, with 16 bases in between. CDR3 DNA sequence: TGTGCCAGCAGGAGGACAGCGATAATATACAATGAGCAGTTCTTC. It yields the protein CASRRTAIIYNEQFF.

There are many counts of this clonotype. This sequence joins TRBV7-2 and TRBJ2-1; maybe TRBD2 (5 bases). This CDR3 is 14 amino acids long. Trimming stripped 5 bases from V and 3 bases from J, with 11 bases between. The germline CDR1 and CDR2 sequences are SGHTA and FQGNSA. CDR3 nucleotide sequence: TGTGCCAGCAGCCCTGGACTGCACTACAATGAGCAGTTCTTC. Amino acids: CASSPGLHYNEQFF.

The chain combines TRBV5-1 with TRBJ2-5; weak D call: TRBD2 (6 bases). V was trimmed by 4 bases and J by 5 bases, leaving 18 bases between them. This CDR3 spans 15 amino acids. Per germline, CDR1 SGHRS and CDR2 YFSETQ. The DNA of the CDR3 is TGCGCCAGCAGCGCCAGTTTGGGGGGTCGGGAGACCCAGTACTTC. Translating it yields CASSASLGGRETQYF.

In this sample, this clonotype turned up a few times. The junction differs from germline at one of its ends, possibly a read error. The gene calls are TRBV18 and TRBJ2-3; TRBD2 agrees at 8 bases. The CDR3 spans 16 residues. CDR1 and CDR2 from the germline V gene are KGHSH and LQKENI. This CDR3 is CASSPGLALSTDTQYF. The CDR3 DNA is TGTGCCAGCTCACCAGGACTAGCTCTAAGCACCGATACGCAGTATTTT.

The table lists this clonotype with a few counts. The chain has TRBV3-1 and TRBJ2-7; 7 bases fit TRBD1. The CDR3 loop spans 15 amino acids. The germline CDR1 and CDR2 sequences are LGHDT and YNNKEL (reference sequence). Unmatched junction bases numbered 8, after V lost 3 bases and J lost 3 bases. The CDR3 loop reads CASSHSDRSFYEQYF. Here the CDR3 DNA reads TGTGCCAGCAGCCACTCGGACAGGTCCTTCTACGAGCAGTACTTC.